The present T cell receptor (beta chain) was sequenced within a study of T-cell memory formation after mild COVID-19. The study, taken as a whole, reports: There were some responding clones in pre-infection memory, which suggested that cross-reactive memory had joined. A second wave of clones peaked on day 37, and their SARS-CoV-2 specificity went unconfirmed. While clones contracting from day 15 to 85 were balanced between CD4 and CD8, later expanders leaned CD4+.

TCR alpha and TCR beta cDNA libraries with sample barcodes and UMIs came from 5'RACE using constant-segment primers. MiXCR, applied by TCRdb to the 5' RACE reads, yields one record per CDR3 protein. This sample has roughly 58,000 distinct CDR3 sequences, with 8% to 9.5% found just once. CDR1 and CDR2 from the germline V gene are LNHDA and SQIVND (reference sequence). This CDR3 has 13 amino acids. With 8 bases clipped from V and 2 bases from J, the junction kept 3 bases outside the gene matches. On this clonotype itself: Its target is not known. A much bigger clone sits one base away, suggesting this may be a read error.

Sequencing was carried out using PBMCs or a T cell subset sorted from them (not recorded which). This sequence originates from a young man who had mild COVID-19 (a few samples of this study predate the infection). Cell type and time point are not known. The V and J genes are TRBV19 and TRBJ2-3, with TRBD1 identical over 8 bases. The CDR3 sequence is CASRQGPTDTQYF. CDR3 sequence (DNA): TGTGCCAGTCGACAGGGGCCCACAGATACGCAGTATTTT.